This T cell receptor (beta chain) was captured by sequencing in a study of CD8 T cells in Susac syndrome. An input of roughly 0.5 to 1 ug of RNA was subjected to reverse transcription using random hexamers. TCRdb re-analysed the immunoSEQ multiplex PCR reads in MiXCR, keeping a single row per CDR3 protein. Counted here are 140,000 or so distinct CDR3 sequences, approximately 94% occurring once; the ten biggest clones make up 0.065% to 0.1%. Germline CDR1 and CDR2: SGDLS and YYNGEE. This CDR3 is 15 amino acids long. J lost 5 bases, V lost 3 bases, and 10 bases had no gene match. The source material was CD4+ T cells from PBMCs. V gene TRBV9 combines with J gene TRBJ2-7; 8 nucleotides agree with TRBD2. This clonotype was obtained from a human donor with Susac syndrome. The CDR3 sequence is CASSGPGLGRHEQYF. The CDR3 coding sequence is TGTGCCAGCAGCGGACCGGGACTAGGCCGGCACGAGCAGTACTTC.